This T cell receptor (beta chain) was retrieved from a study of Graves' ophthalmopathy and Graves' hyperthyroidism. Study-level points and caveats: Ophthalmopathy cases were distinguished from stable hyperthyroidism by a 13-signature model, reaching just over 85% sensitivity and around 77% specificity.

This clonotype appeared many times. Its antigen remains unidentified. J gave up 5 bases and V 3 bases, and 14 bases lay outside the gene matches. Germline V gene sequence: CDR1 KGHDR, CDR2 SFDVKD. The CDR3 has 17 residues. Ophthalmopathy donors showed moderate-to-severe activity, CAS ≥3, NOSPECS ≥4 and a duration under 3 months. Other autoimmune diseases, uncontrolled infections, pregnancy or lactation ruled patients out of participation. Clinical symptoms and serum thyroxine were used for diagnosis; TRAb, thyroid ultrasound and orbital computed tomography were also relied on. Using RNA transcripts, the TCR beta CDR3 regions were amplified. Second-round multiplex PCR followed a first-round RT-PCR using HTBI primers. Each CDR3 protein gets one entry after TCRdb re-called the multiplex PCR reads with MiXCR. The table records about 400,000 distinct CDR3 sequences, approximately 20% of them present only once.

Sample: peripheral blood. The gene calls are TRBV24-1 and TRBJ1-2; 7 bases are a match to TRBD1. The source of this sequence is a woman aged 18-29 years with Graves' ophthalmopathy. The CDR3 DNA sequence: TGTGCCACCAGTGATAGATTTATGGGGACAGACCATTATGGCTACACCTTC. Protein sequence: CATSDRFMGTDHYGYTF.